The rows below give T cell receptor beta chains drawn from one sample of a study of blood T cell repertoires in COVID-19. Measured with immunoSEQ multiplex PCR; TCRdb has only the in-frame clones, and not every one. The data hold about 330,000 clones, with 87% observed a single time. Sequenced: PBMCs or T cells enriched from blood (not recorded which). The receptor set was obtained from a woman aged 30 to 39 who had recovered from COVID-19. CDR3s include the opening cysteine and the closing phenylalanine or tryptophan. Fields, in order: J gene, V gene, CDR3 protein.

j_call: TRBJ2-1
v_call: TRBV7-2
cdr3_aa: CASSLRDRGGNEQFF

j_call: TRBJ1-2
v_call: TRBV28
cdr3_aa: CASRTNDRGNYGYTF

j_call: TRBJ2-3
v_call: TRBV6-5
cdr3_aa: CASSYTGMGDTQYF

j_call: TRBJ2-2
v_call: TRBV19
cdr3_aa: CASSMGLAGDTGELFF

j_call: TRBJ1-3
v_call: TRBV6-5
cdr3_aa: CASTQGNTIYF

j_call: TRBJ1-1
v_call: TRBV5-4
cdr3_aa: CASSEDRGPRIEGEAFF

j_call: TRBJ1-1
v_call: TRBV5-1
cdr3_aa: CASSWDRGQTEAFF

j_call: TRBJ1-1
v_call: TRBV4-1
cdr3_aa: CASSQAGGPQNTEAFF

j_call: TRBJ2-7
v_call: TRBV19
cdr3_aa: CASRQGNLYEQYF

j_call: TRBJ2-7
v_call: TRBV3-1/TRBV3-2
cdr3_aa: CASSQGYNYEQYF

j_call: TRBJ2-1
v_call: TRBV15
cdr3_aa: CATSTPLGLAGDYEQFF

j_call: TRBJ1-2
v_call: TRBV6-1
cdr3_aa: CASSESGTTINRGSVYGYTF

j_call: TRBJ1-2
v_call: TRBV7-9
cdr3_aa: CASSLAATDNYGYTF

j_call: TRBJ1-6
v_call: TRBV30
cdr3_aa: CAWSRNRDSYNSPLHF

j_call: TRBJ2-3
v_call: TRBV9
cdr3_aa: CASSSRTDSTDTQYF

j_call: TRBJ2-5
v_call: TRBV28
cdr3_aa: CASSSPRRGGETQYF

j_call: TRBJ1-2
v_call: TRBV28
cdr3_aa: CASTSRKVYGYTF

j_call: TRBJ1-1
v_call: TRBV2
cdr3_aa: CASNLDRMNTEAFF

j_call: TRBJ2-5
v_call: TRBV11-2
cdr3_aa: CASSLERGKETQYF

j_call: TRBJ2-3
v_call: TRBV3-1/TRBV3-2
cdr3_aa: CASSQAGSGTDTQYF

j_call: TRBJ1-1
v_call: TRBV7-9
cdr3_aa: CASSLNRGLNTEAFF

j_call: TRBJ2-7
v_call: TRBV2
cdr3_aa: CASAGEGGEQYF

j_call: TRBJ2-3
v_call: TRBV5-1
cdr3_aa: CASTNRTGITDTQYF

j_call: TRBJ1-3
v_call: TRBV7-9
cdr3_aa: CASSLALQGRGNTIYF

j_call: TRBJ2-1
v_call: TRBV4-1
cdr3_aa: CASSQRAGAPNEQFF

j_call: TRBJ1-2
v_call: TRBV7-9
cdr3_aa: CASSPLKGAFYGYTF

j_call: TRBJ2-2
v_call: TRBV6-2/TRBV6-3
cdr3_aa: CASSVSSGEAGELFF

j_call: TRBJ1-2
v_call: TRBV3-1/TRBV3-2
cdr3_aa: CASSQENRGVSGYTF

j_call: TRBJ2-5
v_call: TRBV7-9
cdr3_aa: CASSKTGLTEETQYF

j_call: TRBJ2-7
v_call: TRBV7-2
cdr3_aa: CASSLAGVHSYEQYF

j_call: TRBJ1-5
v_call: TRBV2
cdr3_aa: CASSEAETGNQPQHF

j_call: TRBJ2-4
v_call: TRBV10-2
cdr3_aa: CAHSSGGTAGNIQYF

j_call: TRBJ1-2
v_call: TRBV19
cdr3_aa: CASSMAGGGGYTF

j_call: TRBJ2-5
v_call: TRBV2
cdr3_aa: CASGQRGAGNRKTQYF

j_call: TRBJ1-2
v_call: TRBV30
cdr3_aa: CAWSAGNNYGYTF

j_call: TRBJ1-2
v_call: TRBV28
cdr3_aa: CASSPRGRRDGYTF

j_call: TRBJ1-2
v_call: TRBV3-1/TRBV3-2
cdr3_aa: CASSQRAGTDGYTF

j_call: TRBJ1-2
v_call: TRBV23-1
cdr3_aa: CASSQIPSFGQFYGYTF